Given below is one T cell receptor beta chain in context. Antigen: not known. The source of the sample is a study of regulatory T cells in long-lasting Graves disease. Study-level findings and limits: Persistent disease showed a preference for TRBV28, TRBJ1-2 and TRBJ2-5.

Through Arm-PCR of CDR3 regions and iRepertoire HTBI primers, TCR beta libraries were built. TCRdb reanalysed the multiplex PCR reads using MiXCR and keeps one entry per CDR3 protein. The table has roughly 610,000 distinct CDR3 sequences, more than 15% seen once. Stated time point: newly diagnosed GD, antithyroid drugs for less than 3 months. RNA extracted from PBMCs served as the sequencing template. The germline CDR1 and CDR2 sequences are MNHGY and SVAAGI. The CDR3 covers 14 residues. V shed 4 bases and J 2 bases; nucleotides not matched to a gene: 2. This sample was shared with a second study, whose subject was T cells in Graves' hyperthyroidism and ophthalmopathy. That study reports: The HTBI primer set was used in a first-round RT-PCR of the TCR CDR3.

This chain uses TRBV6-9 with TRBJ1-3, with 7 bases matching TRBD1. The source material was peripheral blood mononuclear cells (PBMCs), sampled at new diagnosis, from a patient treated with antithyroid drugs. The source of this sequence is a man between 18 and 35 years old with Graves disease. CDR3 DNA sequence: TGTGCCAGCAGTTGCACAGGGGCTGGAAACACCATATATTTT. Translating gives CASSCTGAGNTIYF.